The present TCR beta chain was sequenced within a study of OX40 agonist ivuxolimab in advanced cancers. Broader study findings: At doses 0.1 to 3.0 mg/kg, CD4+ and CD8+ clones expanded. The work left the antigen specificity of expanded peripheral T cells undetermined. Expanded clones belonging to CD8+ T cells outnumbered, on average, those of CD4+.

Only in-frame clones appear in the TCRdb table, and some are missing; sequencing was by immunoSEQ multiplex PCR. The sample shows 40,000 to 55,000 clones, over 85% of them seen only once. About this clone: The antigen is undetermined.

Per the germline V gene, CDR1 is SGHTS and CDR2 is YDEGEE. The V end was cut by 9 bases, the J end by 6 bases, with 13 bases between. This CDR3 contains 12 residues. Autoimmune disease history or systemic immunosuppression led to patient exclusion. Specimen: CD4+ or CD8+ T cells sorted from blood, collected in a trial of the OX40 agonist ivuxolimab. This receptor was identified in an adult with an advanced solid tumor such as melanoma, head and neck, liver or kidney cancer. The chain links TRBV5-8 to TRBJ2-1; D perhaps matches TRBD1 (5 bases). The CDR3 loop reads CATLRQGNEQFF. As DNA, the CDR3 is TGTGCCACCTTAAGGCAGGGCAATGAGCAGTTCTTC. Full variable domain (outside the CDR3, taken from reference TRBV5-8 and TRBJ2-1): EAGVTQSPTHLIKTRGQQATLRCSPISGHTSVYWYQQALGLGLQFLLWYDEGEERNRGNFPPRFSGRQFPNYSSELNVNALELEDSALYLCATLRQGNEQFFGPGTRLTVL.